What follows are 23 T cell receptor beta chains derived from one specimen sequenced in a study of blood T cell repertoires in COVID-19. Measured with immunoSEQ multiplex PCR; TCRdb has only the in-frame clones, and not every one. This table has under 300,000 clones, about 88% appearing once. Sequencing used PBMCs or T cells enriched from blood (not recorded which). These receptors all come from a woman in her forties or fifties who had been exposed to COVID-19.

The chain combines TRBV19 with TRBJ2-1, with 9 bases matching TRBD1. Trimming removed 6 bases from V and 8 bases from J; junction bases left unmatched: 14. Per the germline V gene, CDR1 is LNHDA and CDR2 is SQIVND (reference sequence). This CDR3 spans 16 amino acids. The CDR3: CASRQGAYTIGYEQFF. The CDR3 DNA is TGTGCCAGTAGACAGGGGGCGTATACTATAGGATATGAGCAGTTCTTC.

The chain uses TRBV10-1 and TRBJ1-2, with 7 bases fitting TRBD1. The CDR3 consists of 18 residues. Per germline, CDR1 WNHNN and CDR2 SYGVQD (reference sequence). Trimming at V came to 0 bases and at J to 3 bases, leaving 13 bases not matched to a gene. In DNA form, the CDR3 reads TGCGCCAGCAGTGAGTCTCAGGGGGGCAGACACCCTCACTATGGCTACACCTTC. It specifies CASSESQGGRHPHYGYTF.

With regard to this clone: Other nucleotide sequences in the sample specify the same CDR3. This chain links TRBV11-2 with TRBJ2-1; 7 bases are shared with TRBD1. Unmatched junction bases numbered 4, after V lost 2 bases and J lost 3 bases. CDR3 length: 15 amino acids. Germline-derived CDR1 and CDR2 are SGHAT and FQNNGV. Written as DNA, the CDR3 is TGTGCCAGCAGCTTAAACAGGGGATACTACAATGAGCAGTTCTTC. Its protein product is CASSLNRGYYNEQFF.

The V and J genes are TRBV3-1 (or the pseudogene TRBV3-2) and TRBJ2-7, with 8 positions matching TRBD2. The CDR3 is made up of 21 amino acids. The germline V gene encodes CDR1 LGHDT and CDR2 YNNKEL (reference sequence). V dropped 0 bases and J dropped 2; count of bases not matched to a gene: 21. The CDR3 here is CASSQDLRGAGASVLTYEQYF. CDR3 nucleotide sequence: TGTGCCAGCAGCCAAGATTTGCGGGGGGCGGGGGCCTCAGTTCTCACCTACGAGCAGTACTTC.

This rearrangement joins TRBV9 to TRBJ2-5, with D maybe TRBD2 (6 bases). The CDR3 has 13 residues. Trimming cost V 3 bases and J 0 bases, with 6 bases left between them. CDR1 is SGDLS, CDR2 YYNGEE, per germline. CDR3 coding DNA: TGTGCCAGCAGCGGGACTAACCAAGAGACCCAGTACTTC. Amino acid sequence: CASSGTNQETQYF.

The chain recombines TRBV14 with TRBJ2-7; tentative D call: TRBD2 (5 bases). With 4 bases removed from V and 3 bases from J, the gap between germline ends came to 13 bases. Germline V gene lookup returns CDR1 SGHDN and CDR2 FVKESK. CDR3 size: 14 residues. The CDR3 reads CASSPSDSYYEQYF. In DNA, the CDR3 is TGTGCCAGCAGCCCATCGGACTCGTACTACGAGCAGTACTTC.

J is TRBJ1-1 and V is TRBV2; D gene unclear. V shed 7 bases and J shed 6 bases, with 9 bases lying between them. The CDR3 totals 11 residues. Germline assignment: CDR1 SNHLY and CDR2 FYNNEI. CDR3 region: CASITAAEAFF. Here the CDR3 DNA reads TGTGCCAGCATAACGGCGGCTGAAGCTTTCTTT.

The CDR3 here is CASSLKVQGGNGYTF. The CDR3 DNA reads TGTGCCAGCAGCTTAAAAGTTCAGGGAGGGAATGGCTACACCTTC. The chain employs TRBV7-7 and TRBJ1-2, with D possibly TRBD1 on 5 matching bases. CDR3 length: 15 residues. Per germline, CDR1 SSHAT and CDR2 FNYEAQ (reference sequence). Deletions cut 2 bases from V and 6 bases from J, with 16 bases between. Looking up the rest from reference TRBV7-7 and TRBJ1-2 gives the full variable domain: GAGVSQSPRYKVTKRGQDVTLRCDPISSHATLYWYQQALGQGPEFLTYFNYEAQPDKSGLPSDRFSAERPEGSISTLTIQRTEQRDSAMYRCASSLKVQGGNGYTFGSGTRLTVV.

The genes are TRBV24-1 and TRBJ2-5; tentative D call: TRBD1 (5 bases). The CDR3 contains 13 residues. CDR1 and CDR2 (germline): KGHDR, SFDVKD. Deletions cut 5 bases from V and 5 bases from J, with 11 bases between. Here the CDR3 reads CATSGRGEETQYF. In DNA form, the CDR3 reads TGTGCCACCAGTGGAAGGGGTGAGGAGACCCAGTACTTC.

The rearrangement joins TRBV19 to TRBJ1-1; no firm D call. The V gene lost 6 bases and the J gene lost 7 bases, with 9 bases spanning the gap. The CDR3 loop spans 11 amino acids. Germline-derived CDR1 and CDR2 are LNHDA and SQIVND (reference sequence). The CDR3 here is CASRGEIEAFF. CDR3 nucleotides: TGTGCCAGTAGGGGAGAGATTGAAGCTTTCTTT.

V usage is TRBV5-4 and J usage is TRBJ2-2; D is ambiguous. There are 14 residues in the CDR3. From germline, CDR1 is SGHNT and CDR2 YYREEE (reference sequence). The V and J ends lost 0 bases and 1 base respectively, with 4 bases between them. In DNA, the CDR3 is TGTGCCAGCAGCTTGGTGCGGAACACCGGGGAGCTGTTTTTT. This sequence encodes CASSLVRNTGELFF. Full variable domain (outside the CDR3, taken from reference TRBV5-4 and TRBJ2-2): ETGVTQSPTHLIKTRGQQVTLRCSSQSGHNTVSWYQQALGQGPQFIFQYYREEENGRGNFPPRFSGLQFPNYSSELNVNALELDDSALYLCASSLVRNTGELFFGEGSRLTVL.

This chain links TRBV5-4 with TRBJ2-7; a weak D match, TRBD2 (6 bases). Germline CDR1 and CDR2: SGHNT and YYREEE (reference sequence). Trimming removed 1 base at V and 2 bases at J, with 10 bases between. The CDR3 spans 14 residues. CDR3 coding DNA: TGTGCCAGCAGCTTGTATGGACTAACCTACGAGCAGTACTTC. Its protein is CASSLYGLTYEQYF.

This clone is a singleton in its sample. V and J are TRBV7-3 and TRBJ2-5; a weak D match, TRBD2 (6 bases). CDR3 length: 14 amino acids. CDR1 SGHTA and CDR2 FQGTGA come from the germline V gene. Trimming stripped 5 bases from V and 7 bases from J, with 17 bases between. CDR3 protein: CASSPATGGGTQYF. CDR3 DNA: TGTGCCAGCAGCCCAGCCACCGGGGGTGGGACCCAGTACTTC. The entire variable domain, with the rest obtained from reference TRBV7-3 and TRBJ2-5, is as follows: GAGVSQTPSNKVTEKGKYVELRCDPISGHTALYWYRQSLGQGPEFLIYFQGTGAADDSGLPNDRFFAVRPEGSVSTLKIQRTERGDSAVYLCASSPATGGGTQYFGPGTRLLVL.

The chain links TRBV11-2 to TRBJ2-3, with a tentative D call TRBD1 (6 bases). Germline CDR1 is SGHAT and CDR2 is FQNNGV. Trimming removed 5 bases at V and 3 bases at J, with 24 bases between. The CDR3 has 18 residues. The DNA for the CDR3 is TGTGCCAGCAGCCCCCTGGGGGCTACAGGGTGGTTGACAGATACGCAGTATTTT. It encodes CASSPLGATGWLTDTQYF.

This clone has a handful of counts. This chain uses TRBV27 with TRBJ1-4; 8 bases are a match to TRBD1. Germline V lookup: CDR1 MNHEY, CDR2 SMNVEV (reference sequence). This CDR3 region has 16 residues. With 2 bases clipped from V and 7 bases from J, the junction kept 9 bases outside the gene matches. CDR3 loop: CASSLTYRGKGEKLFF. In DNA, the CDR3 is TGTGCCAGCAGTTTAACGTACAGGGGGAAGGGTGAAAAACTGTTTTTT.

This clone occurred once. This chain uses TRBV6-2 or TRBV6-3 with TRBJ1-1; 9 bases are shared with TRBD1. The CDR3 runs 17 residues. The J segment lost 1 base and the V segment lost 6 bases, leaving 12 bases of the junction unmatched. Germline lookup yields CDR1 MNHEY and CDR2 SVGEGT. The CDR3: CASSPGTGINPNTEAFF. As DNA, the CDR3 is TGTGCCAGCAGCCCTGGGACAGGGATTAACCCGAACACTGAAGCTTTCTTT.

J is TRBJ1-3 and V is TRBV15; D is unresolved. Trimming took 6 bases from V and 4 from J, leaving 16 bases between them. Germline assignment: CDR1 LNHNV and CDR2 YYDKDF (reference sequence). CDR3 length equals 15 residues. For the CDR3, the DNA is TGTGCCACCAGTGTGGTGCCTTCGAGGGGAAACACCATATATTTT. Encoded protein: CATSVVPSRGNTIYF.

The J gene is TRBJ2-1, the V gene TRBV6-6, with D tentatively TRBD1 (8 bases). Per germline, CDR1 MNHNY and CDR2 SVGAGI (reference sequence). This CDR3 comprises 13 residues. Trimming removed 4 bases at V and 15 bases at J, with 19 bases between. The DNA for the CDR3 is TGTGCCAGCAGTTCAATTACAGGGGGGGTCCCGTTCTTC. Amino acid sequence: CASSSITGGVPFF.

The V gene is TRBV5-4, the J gene TRBJ1-3; tentatively, D is TRBD1 (5 bases). The V end was cut by 0 bases, the J end by 6 bases, with 10 bases between. This CDR3 comprises 14 residues. Germline CDR1 SGHNT, CDR2 YYREEE (reference sequence). DNA for the CDR3: TGTGCCAGCAGCTTGGTAGGGGTTGAAAACACCATATATTTT. Amino acid sequence: CASSLVGVENTIYF.

The rearrangement joins TRBV19 to TRBJ2-3; 10 bases are a match to TRBD2. V was clipped by 5 bases and J by 1 base; unmatched bases: 3. Per germline, CDR1 LNHDA and CDR2 SQIVND (reference sequence). This CDR3 comprises 15 residues. As DNA, the CDR3 is TGTGCCAGTAGTCTCACTAGCGGGGGCACAGATACGCAGTATTTT. Translation: CASSLTSGGTDTQYF.

The chain links TRBV7-2 to TRBJ2-6; D gene unclear. V lost 5 bases and J lost 1, with 9 bases in between. Per germline, CDR1 SGHTA and CDR2 FQGNSA. This CDR3 comprises 15 residues. The CDR3, as DNA: TGTGCCAGCAGCGGTTGGAGATCTGGGGCCAACGTCCTGACTTTC. The encoded protein is CASSGWRSGANVLTF.

The chain couples TRBV27 to TRBJ1-1; no definite D call. The CDR3 loop spans 13 amino acids. Trimming stripped 3 bases from V and 2 bases from J, with 7 bases between. Germline assignment: CDR1 MNHEY and CDR2 SMNVEV (reference sequence). The CDR3 here is CASSLRLNTEAFF. The CDR3 DNA reads TGTGCCAGCAGTTTGAGGCTTAACACTGAAGCTTTCTTT.

This clone was found once. The rearrangement links TRBV2 to TRBJ2-5; tentatively, D is TRBD2 (6 bases). The CDR3 is 14 amino acids. The V end was cut by 8 bases, the J end by 3 bases, with 16 bases between. Germline V lookup: CDR1 SNHLY, CDR2 FYNNEI. The CDR3, as DNA: TGTGCCAGCTCCCTCGGGGGACTGAAAGAGACCCAGTACTTC. Protein sequence: CASSLGGLKETQYF.